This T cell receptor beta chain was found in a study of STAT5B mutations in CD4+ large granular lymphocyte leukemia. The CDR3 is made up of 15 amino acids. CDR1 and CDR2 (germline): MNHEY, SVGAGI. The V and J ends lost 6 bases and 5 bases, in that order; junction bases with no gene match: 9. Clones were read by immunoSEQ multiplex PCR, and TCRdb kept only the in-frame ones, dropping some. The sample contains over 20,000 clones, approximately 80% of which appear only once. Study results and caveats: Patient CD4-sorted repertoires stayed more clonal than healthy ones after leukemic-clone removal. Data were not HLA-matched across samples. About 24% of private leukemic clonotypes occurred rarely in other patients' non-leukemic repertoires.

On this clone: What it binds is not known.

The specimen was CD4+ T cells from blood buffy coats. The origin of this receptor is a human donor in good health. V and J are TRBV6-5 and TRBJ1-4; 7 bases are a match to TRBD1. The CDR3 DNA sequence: TGTGCCAGCAGCCAGGGGGGAGGATTCAATGAAAAACTGTTTTTT. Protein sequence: CASSQGGGFNEKLFF.